One sample yielded the 30 T cell receptor beta chains listed below, sequenced in a study of T cell responses to AZD1222 COVID-19 vaccine listed by TCRdb under 2021. Receptor libraries were prepared by the immunoSEQ multiplex PCR assay. TCRdb carries this immuneACCESS record with in-frame sequences only. Its versions omit some clonotypes, under half of them owing to an unresolved V gene in the studies checked, with the rest unexplained. Present in this sample are 100,000 to 150,000 clones, 65% to 90% of which were seen just once. The ten most abundant clones make up around 8% of the sample. This sample's time point label indicates: about 28 days (+/-7) after the second vaccine dose. The treatment or condition label of this sample denotes: meningococcal conjugate vaccine given as trial control. Source: peripheral blood, taken 28 days after the second dose of the MenACWY control vaccine. The receptors stem from an adult who received the MenACWY meningococcal vaccine as a control.

The chain employs TRBV7-9 and TRBJ2-5; D unresolved. This CDR3 is 11 amino acids long. Between the trimmed V and J ends, which lost 5 bases and 6 bases, there was a span of 7 bases. The V gene's germline CDR1 is SEHNR and CDR2 FQNEAQ (reference sequence). The CDR3 DNA sequence: TGTGCCAGCAGCGTCGGGCAGACCCAGTACTTC. As protein: CASSVGQTQYF.

The chain is built from TRBV27 and TRBJ2-1; 7 bases map to TRBD2. J was trimmed by 7 bases and V by 4 bases; bases with no gene match: 16. The CDR3 is 17 amino acids. In germline, CDR1 is MNHEY, CDR2 SMNVEV (reference sequence). The CDR3 loop reads CASSYLPLALVGNEQFF. The CDR3 region has the DNA TGTGCCAGCAGTTACCTACCACTAGCGCTCGTGGGGAATGAGCAGTTCTTC.

The chain carries TRBV6-6 and TRBJ1-5; D unclear. Germline CDR1 is MNHNY and CDR2 is SVGAGI (reference sequence). V dropped 6 bases and J dropped 2 bases, with 17 bases sitting between them. The length of the CDR3 is 16 residues. The CDR3 bases are TGTGCCAGCAGCCCACCGCGACACCGGGGCAATCAGCCCCAGCATTTT. Protein product: CASSPPRHRGNQPQHF.

V is TRBV10-2 and J is TRBJ1-1; D not certain. The CDR3 covers 14 residues. Trimming shortened V by 3 bases and J by 1 base, and 9 bases separated the two germline ends. CDR1 is WSHSY, CDR2 SAAADI, per germline. CDR3 residues: CASSDPPGNTEAFF. The DNA of the CDR3 is TGCGCCAGCAGTGACCCCCCGGGGAACACTGAAGCTTTCTTT.

Comment on this clone: Relative to the germline gene, one junction end is altered; a read error may explain this. The chain joins TRBV6-2 or TRBV6-3 to TRBJ1-3; maybe TRBD1 (5 bases). This CDR3 region has 13 residues. CDR1 and CDR2 (germline): MNHEY, SVGEGT. Here the CDR3 DNA reads TGTGCCAGCAGTAACTCCGGGACCGTCACCATATATTTT. Encoded protein: CASSNSGTVTIYF.

The V and J genes are TRBV7-6 and TRBJ1-4; D may be TRBD1 (5 bases). CDR3 length: 15 amino acids. Germline CDR1 is SGHVS and CDR2 is FNYEAQ. V was cut by 5 bases and J by 0 bases, with 10 bases left in between. The CDR3 reads CASSRQFSTNEKLFF. In nucleotides, the CDR3 is TGTGCCAGCAGCCGACAGTTCTCAACTAATGAAAAACTGTTTTTT.

The V call is TRBV19, the J call TRBJ2-2, with D perhaps matching TRBD1 (7 bases). This CDR3 has 17 residues. V lost 5 bases, J lost 0 bases, and 16 bases lay in between. Germline CDR1 reads LNHDA; CDR2 reads SQIVND (reference sequence). The CDR3 sequence: CASSQGGGAPNTGELFF. For the CDR3, the DNA is TGTGCCAGTAGTCAAGGGGGCGGGGCCCCGAACACCGGGGAGCTGTTTTTT. Full variable domain (missing parts from reference TRBV19 and TRBJ2-2): DGGITQSPKYLFRKEGQNVTLSCEQNLNHDAMYWYRQDPGQGLRLIYYSQIVNDFQKGDIAEGYSVSREKKESFPLTVTSAQKNPTAFYLCASSQGGGAPNTGELFFGEGSRLTVL.

The genes are TRBV29-1 and TRBJ2-3; D perhaps matches TRBD1 (6 bases). The V gene lost 6 bases and the J gene lost 2 bases, with 15 bases spanning the gap. Per germline, CDR1 SQVTM and CDR2 ANQGSEA. The CDR3 loop spans 14 amino acids. DNA of the CDR3: TGCAGCGTGTTACAGGGTAGGGACACAGATACGCAGTATTTT. It translates to CSVLQGRDTDTQYF.

This clone has more than one count but fewer than ten. The CDR3 sequence is CASTPGPLNEKLFF. CDR3 bases: TGTGCCAGCACCCCGGGACCGTTGAATGAAAAACTGTTTTTT. V and J are TRBV9 and TRBJ1-4; D may be TRBD1 (5 bases). The CDR3 contains 14 residues. CDR1 and CDR2 (germline): SGDLS, YYNGEE. V lost 6 bases and J lost 5, with 14 bases in between.

The chain couples TRBV10-3 to TRBJ1-4, with 7 bases that match TRBD1. The CDR3 loop spans 14 amino acids. J gave up 8 bases and V 4 bases, and 7 bases lay outside the gene matches. The germline gives CDR1 ENHRY, CDR2 SYGVKD. The CDR3 DNA reads as TGTGCCATCAGTGCTGGCCCACAGGGGGAAAAACTGTTTTTT. Its translation: CAISAGPQGEKLFF.

The J gene is TRBJ1-4, the V gene TRBV4-3; maybe TRBD1 (5 bases). Trimming took 0 bases from V and 6 from J, leaving 14 bases between them. The CDR3 spans 16 residues. Per germline, CDR1 LGHNA and CDR2 YSLEER. The CDR3, as DNA: TGCGCCAGCAGCCAAGATTGGAGAGGGGTCTATGAAAAACTGTTTTTT. This translates into CASSQDWRGVYEKLFF.

The chain recombines TRBV5-1 with TRBJ2-2; tentatively, D is TRBD2 (6 bases). The V end was cut by 1 base, the J end by 7 bases, with 11 bases between. The CDR3 spans 14 residues. The V gene's germline CDR1 is SGHRS and CDR2 YFSETQ. This chain's CDR3 is CASSLRGADGELFF. Written as DNA, the CDR3 is TGCGCCAGCAGCTTGCGCGGGGCAGACGGGGAGCTGTTTTTT.

The chain is built from TRBV19 and TRBJ2-1, with D perhaps TRBD2 (6 bases). The CDR3 contains 16 residues. V lost 2 bases to trimming and J lost 8 bases, with 19 bases between them. Germline CDR1 reads LNHDA; CDR2 reads SQIVND (reference sequence). The DNA of the CDR3 is TGTGCCAGTAGTATACAGAGGGGCGGGAAGAGGGATGAGCAGTTCTTC. Encoded protein: CASSIQRGGKRDEQFF. Drawing the rest from reference TRBV19 and TRBJ2-1, the complete variable domain is DGGITQSPKYLFRKEGQNVTLSCEQNLNHDAMYWYRQDPGQGLRLIYYSQIVNDFQKGDIAEGYSVSREKKESFPLTVTSAQKNPTAFYLCASSIQRGGKRDEQFFGPGTRLTVL.

The chain joins TRBV4-1 to TRBJ2-7, with D tentatively TRBD1 (6 bases). Germline V gene lookup returns CDR1 MGHRA and CDR2 YSYEKL. The V end was cut by 4 bases, the J end by 2 bases, with 15 bases between. This CDR3 has 15 amino acids. CDR3 in DNA: TGCGCCAGCAGCCCAGGAGGCAGGGGCACCTACGAGCAGTACTTC. As protein: CASSPGGRGTYEQYF.

The chain links TRBV27 to TRBJ1-3; the match to TRBD1 covers 9 bases. The CDR3 length is 15 residues. V lost 5 bases and J lost 0; bases outside the gene matches: 2. Per germline, CDR1 MNHEY and CDR2 SMNVEV (reference sequence). The CDR3 here is CASSMTGGSGNTIYF. As DNA, the CDR3 is TGTGCCAGCAGTATGACAGGGGGCTCTGGAAACACCATATATTTT.

The chain couples TRBV3-1 (or the pseudogene TRBV3-2) to TRBJ2-1; no reliable D call. CDR1 LGHDT and CDR2 YNNKEL come from the germline V gene (reference sequence). The V and J ends lost 8 bases and 1 base respectively, with 9 bases between them. The CDR3 sequence is 13 residues long. This chain's CDR3 is CASGKDSYNEQFF. DNA of the CDR3: TGTGCCAGCGGGAAGGATTCCTACAATGAGCAGTTCTTC.

This clone was detected only a few times. The V gene is TRBV15, the J gene TRBJ2-4, with D tentatively TRBD2 (5 bases). The V and J ends lost 3 bases and 0 bases respectively, with 12 bases between them. CDR3 length: 16 amino acids. CDR1 and CDR2 (germline): LNHNV, YYDKDF (reference sequence). The CDR3 protein is CATSSELGIAKNIQYF. The CDR3 nucleotides read TGTGCCACCAGCAGTGAACTCGGGATAGCCAAAAACATTCAGTACTTC. The full variable domain, with the rest looked up from reference TRBV15 and TRBJ2-4, is DAMVIQNPRYQVTQFGKPVTLSCSQTLNHNVMYWYQQKSSQAPKLLFHYYDKDFNNEADTPDNFQSRRPNTSFCFLDIRSPGLGDTAMYLCATSSELGIAKNIQYFGAGTRLSVL.

The V call is TRBV10-3, the J call TRBJ2-5; tentative D call: TRBD2 (6 bases). Trimming removed 0 bases from V and 6 bases from J, with 8 bases in between. The CDR3 runs 13 residues. The V gene's germline CDR1 is ENHRY and CDR2 SYGVKD. In DNA form, the CDR3 reads TGTGCCATCAGTGAGTCGGGACTTAAGACCCAGTACTTC. It encodes CAISESGLKTQYF.

The rearrangement links TRBV7-8 to TRBJ1-1; D is undetermined. Germline-derived CDR1 and CDR2 are SGHVS and FQNEAQ. CDR3 size: 15 residues. The V and J ends lost 5 bases and 1 base respectively, with 14 bases between them. CDR3 sequence (DNA): TGTGCCAGCAGCCTTACAAGGCCCTCGAACACTGAAGCTTTCTTT. Translating it yields CASSLTRPSNTEAFF.

This chain connects TRBV5-5 to TRBJ1-1, with 7 bases aligning to TRBD1. The CDR3 sequence is 15 residues long. CDR1 is SGHKS, CDR2 YYEKEE, per germline (reference sequence). V shed 4 bases, J shed 4 bases, and the junction held 10 bases outside the gene matches. CDR3 loop: CASSPPTGMFTEAFF. CDR3 in DNA: TGTGCCAGCAGCCCCCCGACAGGGATGTTCACTGAAGCTTTCTTT.

J is TRBJ1-1 and V is TRBV5-4; no clear D. V shed 0 bases and J shed 1 base, with 7 bases lying between them. The CDR3 length is 14 residues. Per germline, CDR1 SGHNT and CDR2 YYREEE (reference sequence). The CDR3 DNA reads as TGTGCCAGCAGCTTGGCCCTCCCGAACACTGAAGCTTTCTTT. It codes for CASSLALPNTEAFF. The full variable domain, its missing parts supplied by reference TRBV5-4 and TRBJ1-1, is ETGVTQSPTHLIKTRGQQVTLRCSSQSGHNTVSWYQQALGQGPQFIFQYYREEENGRGNFPPRFSGLQFPNYSSELNVNALELDDSALYLCASSLALPNTEAFFGQGTRLTVV.

The chain combines TRBV4-3 with TRBJ2-7; TRBD2 aligns across 9 bases. Germline lookup yields CDR1 LGHNA and CDR2 YSLEER. This CDR3 contains 15 residues. Trimming cost V 4 bases and J 2 bases; bases outside gene matches: 6. The CDR3 loop is CASSPRLAVAYEQYF. In DNA form, the CDR3 reads TGCGCCAGCAGCCCCCGACTAGCGGTAGCCTACGAGCAGTACTTC.

The V and J genes are TRBV4-2 and TRBJ2-7; the D is unclear. Germline V gene sequence: CDR1 LGHNA, CDR2 YNFKEQ. Trimming pared 0 bases from V and 2 bases from J, leaving 11 bases between. The CDR3 runs 15 residues. CDR3 in amino acids: CASSQDRPGTYEQYF. The CDR3 coding sequence is TGTGCCAGCAGCCAAGATCGTCCAGGTACCTACGAGCAGTACTTC.

V is TRBV7-9 and J is TRBJ1-5; D may be TRBD1 (6 bases). The V and J ends lost 4 bases and 3 bases respectively, with 10 bases between them. Looked up from germline, CDR1 is SEHNR and CDR2 is FQNEAQ (reference sequence). The CDR3 totals 14 residues. CDR3 in amino acids: CASSSDRNNQPQHF. For the CDR3, the DNA is TGTGCCAGCAGCTCAGACAGGAACAATCAGCCCCAGCATTTT.

The J gene is TRBJ2-1, the V gene TRBV9; TRBD2 agrees at 12 bases. Germline V gives CDR1 SGDLS, CDR2 YYNGEE. V lost 2 bases, J lost 5 bases, and 8 bases stayed unmatched. This CDR3 is 17 amino acids long. The CDR3 here is CASSVSLAGGPDNEQFF. In DNA form, the CDR3 reads TGTGCCAGCAGCGTTAGCCTAGCGGGGGGGCCGGACAATGAGCAGTTCTTC.

This chain connects TRBV18 to TRBJ2-1; 7 nucleotides align to TRBD2. The CDR3 covers 15 residues. Trimming removed 4 bases from V and 5 bases from J; junction bases left unmatched: 8. CDR1 KGHSH and CDR2 LQKENI come from the germline V gene. This CDR3 is CASSLGASGNNEQFF. CDR3 coding DNA: TGTGCCAGCTCACTCGGGGCTAGCGGAAACAATGAGCAGTTCTTC.

The genes are TRBV7-2 and TRBJ1-5, with D unresolved. This CDR3 spans 13 amino acids. Trimming shortened V by 5 bases and J by 4 bases, and 9 bases separated the two germline ends. CDR1 is SGHTA and CDR2 is FQGNSA in the germline V gene. CDR3: CASSPELNQPQHF. The CDR3 DNA is TGTGCCAGCAGCCCGGAATTGAATCAGCCCCAGCATTTT.

CDR3 sequence (DNA): TGTGCCAGCAGCGCTCGGGGGACTTTTCTACATGGGAACTATGGCTACACCTTC. Its translation is CASSARGTFLHGNYGYTF. J is TRBJ1-2 and V is TRBV11-3; D may be TRBD1 (5 bases). From germline, CDR1 is SGHNT and CDR2 YENEEA. Trimming took 5 bases from V and 2 from J, leaving 24 bases between them. The length of the CDR3 is 18 residues.

This clone was found a few times. The CDR3 DNA reads TGTGCCATCAGTGAGACAGGGGAAGGCACCGGGGAGCTGTTTTTT. This encodes CAISETGEGTGELFF. The chain uses TRBV10-3 and TRBJ2-2; 7 bases match TRBD1. Germline V gene lookup returns CDR1 ENHRY and CDR2 SYGVKD. The CDR3 length is 15 residues. V lost 2 bases and J lost 4; bases outside the gene matches: 4.

A word on this clone: This CDR3 is also generated by other DNA sequences in the sample. The chain employs TRBV11-2 and TRBJ2-7, with D maybe TRBD2 (5 bases). The CDR3 contains 14 residues. Deletions cut 0 bases from V and 2 bases from J, with 8 bases between. Germline assignment: CDR1 SGHAT and CDR2 FQNNGV. The chain's CDR3 is CASSLDSGTYEQYV. The DNA for the CDR3 is TGTGCCAGCAGCTTAGATTCGGGGACCTACGAGCAGTACGTC.